This T cell receptor beta chain was sequenced for a study of blood T cell repertoires in COVID-19. Study-level information: The United States, Italy and Spain supplied acute and convalescent COVID-19 samples. T cells, B-cell-depleted T cells, or PBMCs supplied cDNA or gDNA.

In the study's own analysis: Amplification of reference gene primers was used by the study to estimate nucleated cell counts. Data came from immunoSEQ multiplex PCR; TCRdb stores just in-frame clones and leaves some out. V, J and clone size are taken as reported in that table, and D and trimming were inferred from the DNA itself. Among some 250,000 clones listed, around 89% were seen once. Deletions cut 2 bases from V and 5 bases from J, with 15 bases between. This CDR3 has 15 residues. CDR1 and CDR2 (germline): MDHEN, SYDVKM. The V gene is TRBV28, the J gene TRBJ1-2; possibly TRBD1 for D (5 bases). Sequencing was done on a sample of peripheral blood. This sequence was found in a woman aged 35 to 49 who had recovered from COVID-19. The CDR3 DNA is TGTGCCAGCAGTTTACTGGGGGGACCGGGGTATGGCTACACCTTC. It codes for CASSLLGGPGYGYTF.